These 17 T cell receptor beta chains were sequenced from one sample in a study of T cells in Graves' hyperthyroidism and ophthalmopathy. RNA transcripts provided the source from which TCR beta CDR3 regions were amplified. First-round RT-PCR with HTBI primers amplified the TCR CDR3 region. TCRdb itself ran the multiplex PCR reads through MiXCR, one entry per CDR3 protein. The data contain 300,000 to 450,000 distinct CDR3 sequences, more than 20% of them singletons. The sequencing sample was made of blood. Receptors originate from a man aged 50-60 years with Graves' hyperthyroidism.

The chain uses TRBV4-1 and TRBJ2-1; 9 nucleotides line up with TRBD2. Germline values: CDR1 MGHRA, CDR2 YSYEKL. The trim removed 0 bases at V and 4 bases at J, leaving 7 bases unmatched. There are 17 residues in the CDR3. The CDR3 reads CASSQDGREGSYNEQFF. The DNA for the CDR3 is TGCGCCAGCAGCCAAGATGGGCGGGAGGGCTCTTACAATGAGCAGTTCTTC.

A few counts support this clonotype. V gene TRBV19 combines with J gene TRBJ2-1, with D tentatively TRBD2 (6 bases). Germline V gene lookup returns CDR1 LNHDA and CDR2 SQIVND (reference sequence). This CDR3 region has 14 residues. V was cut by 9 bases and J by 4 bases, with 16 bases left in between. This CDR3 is CASTPPGGYNEQFF. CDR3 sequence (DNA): TGTGCCAGCACACCCCCCGGGGGTTACAATGAGCAGTTCTTC.

The CDR3 sequence is CASSPGLAEPRYTGELFF. CDR3 sequence (DNA): TGTGCCAGCAGCCCGGGACTAGCGGAGCCAAGATACACCGGGGAGCTGTTTTTT. The rearrangement links TRBV3-1 to TRBJ2-2; 11 bases agree with TRBD2. V shed 4 bases, J shed 3 bases, and the junction held 10 bases outside the gene matches. CDR3 length: 18 amino acids. Germline V CDR1 and CDR2: LGHDT, YNNKEL (reference sequence).

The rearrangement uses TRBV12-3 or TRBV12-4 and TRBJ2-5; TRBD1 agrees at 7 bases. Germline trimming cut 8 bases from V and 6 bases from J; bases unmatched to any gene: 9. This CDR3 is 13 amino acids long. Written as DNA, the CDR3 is TGTGCCAGCCGCCGAGGGGGCCCAAAGACCCAGTACTTC. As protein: CASRRGGPKTQYF.

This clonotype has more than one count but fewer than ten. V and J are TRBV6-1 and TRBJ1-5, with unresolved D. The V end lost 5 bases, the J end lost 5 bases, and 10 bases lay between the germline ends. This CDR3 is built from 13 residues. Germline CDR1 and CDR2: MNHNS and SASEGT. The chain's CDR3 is CASSRRSDQPQHF. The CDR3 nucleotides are TGTGCCAGCAGTAGAAGGAGTGATCAGCCCCAGCATTTT.

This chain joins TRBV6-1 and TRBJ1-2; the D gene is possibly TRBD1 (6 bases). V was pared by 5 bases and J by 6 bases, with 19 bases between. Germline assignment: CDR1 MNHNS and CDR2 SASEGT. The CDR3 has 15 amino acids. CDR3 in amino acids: CASSLSRGLNNGYTF. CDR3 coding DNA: TGTGCCAGCAGTTTATCGAGGGGGTTGAACAATGGCTACACCTTC.

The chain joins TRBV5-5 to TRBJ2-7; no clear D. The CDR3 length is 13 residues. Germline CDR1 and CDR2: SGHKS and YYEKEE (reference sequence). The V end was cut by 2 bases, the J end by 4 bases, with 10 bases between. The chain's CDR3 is CASSFEWGYEQYF. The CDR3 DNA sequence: TGTGCCAGCAGCTTTGAGTGGGGTTACGAGCAGTACTTC.

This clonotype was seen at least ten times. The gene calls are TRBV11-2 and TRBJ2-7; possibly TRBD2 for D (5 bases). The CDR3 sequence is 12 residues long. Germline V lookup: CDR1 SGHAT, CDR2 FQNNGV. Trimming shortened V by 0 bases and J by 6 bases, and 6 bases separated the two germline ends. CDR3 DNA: TGTGCCAGCAGCTTAGAGGGGAGCGAGCAGTACTTC. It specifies CASSLEGSEQYF. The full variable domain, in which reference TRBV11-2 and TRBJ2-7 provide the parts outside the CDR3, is EAGVAQSPRYKIIEKRQSVAFWCNPISGHATLYWYQQILGQGPKLLIQFQNNGVVDDSQLPKDRFSAERLKGVDSTLKIQPAKLEDSAVYLCASSLEGSEQYFGPGTRLTVT.

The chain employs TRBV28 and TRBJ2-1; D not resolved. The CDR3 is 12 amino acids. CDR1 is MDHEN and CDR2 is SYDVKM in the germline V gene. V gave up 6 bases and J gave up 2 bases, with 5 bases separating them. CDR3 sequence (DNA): TGTGCCAGCAGCGGCCCCTACAATGAGCAGTTCTTC. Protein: CASSGPYNEQFF.

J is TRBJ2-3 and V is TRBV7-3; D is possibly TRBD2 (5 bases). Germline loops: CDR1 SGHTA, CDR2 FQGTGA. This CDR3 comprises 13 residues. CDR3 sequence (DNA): TGTGTCGCTAGCCCCGTTTCCACAGATACGCAGTATTTT. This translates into CVASPVSTDTQYF. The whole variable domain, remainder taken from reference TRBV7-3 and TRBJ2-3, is GAGVSQTPSNKVTEKGKYVELRCDPISGHTALYWYRQSLGQGPEFLIYFQGTGAADDSGLPNDRFFAVRPEGSVSTLKIQRTERGDSAVYLCVASPVSTDTQYFGPGTRLTVL.

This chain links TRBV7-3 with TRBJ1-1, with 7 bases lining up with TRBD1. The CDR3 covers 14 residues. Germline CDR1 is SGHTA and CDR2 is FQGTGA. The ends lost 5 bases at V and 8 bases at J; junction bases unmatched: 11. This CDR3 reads CASSAGGTGYEAFF. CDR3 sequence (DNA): TGTGCCAGCAGCGCAGGGGGAACGGGCTACGAAGCTTTCTTT.

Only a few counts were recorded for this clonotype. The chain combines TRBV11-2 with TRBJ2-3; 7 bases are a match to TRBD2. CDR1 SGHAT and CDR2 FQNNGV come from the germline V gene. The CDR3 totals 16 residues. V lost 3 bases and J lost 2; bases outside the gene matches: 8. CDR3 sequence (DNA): TGTGCCAGCAGCTTTCTATCTAGCGGACTCACAGATACGCAGTATTTT. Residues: CASSFLSSGLTDTQYF. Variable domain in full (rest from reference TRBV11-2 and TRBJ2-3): EAGVAQSPRYKIIEKRQSVAFWCNPISGHATLYWYQQILGQGPKLLIQFQNNGVVDDSQLPKDRFSAERLKGVDSTLKIQPAKLEDSAVYLCASSFLSSGLTDTQYFGPGTRLTVL.

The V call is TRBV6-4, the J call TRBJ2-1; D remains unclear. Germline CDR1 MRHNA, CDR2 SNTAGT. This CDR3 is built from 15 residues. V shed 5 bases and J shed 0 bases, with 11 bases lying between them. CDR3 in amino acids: CASSKDLGSYNEQFF. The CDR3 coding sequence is TGTGCCAGCAGTAAGGACCTGGGCTCCTACAATGAGCAGTTCTTC.

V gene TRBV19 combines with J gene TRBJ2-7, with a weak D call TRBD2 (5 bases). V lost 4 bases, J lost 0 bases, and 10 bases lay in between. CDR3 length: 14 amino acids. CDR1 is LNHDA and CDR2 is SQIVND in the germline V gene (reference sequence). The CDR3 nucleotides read TGTGCCAGTAGTAGGGTGGGGAGCTCCTACGAGCAGTACTTC. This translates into CASSRVGSSYEQYF.

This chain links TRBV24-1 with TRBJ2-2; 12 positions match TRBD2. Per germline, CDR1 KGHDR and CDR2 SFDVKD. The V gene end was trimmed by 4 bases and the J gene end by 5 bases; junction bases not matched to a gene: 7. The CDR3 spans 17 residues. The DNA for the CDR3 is TGTGCCACCAGTGACTCTCGGACTAGCGGGGTTACCGGGGAGCTGTTTTTT. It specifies CATSDSRTSGVTGELFF.

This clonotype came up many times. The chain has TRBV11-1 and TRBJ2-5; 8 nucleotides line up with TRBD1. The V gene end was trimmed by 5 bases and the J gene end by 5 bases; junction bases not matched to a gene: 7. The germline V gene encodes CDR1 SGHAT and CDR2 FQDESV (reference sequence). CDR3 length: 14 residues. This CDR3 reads CASSVRRGLETQYF. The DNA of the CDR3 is TGTGCCAGCAGCGTACGCAGGGGGCTGGAGACCCAGTACTTC.

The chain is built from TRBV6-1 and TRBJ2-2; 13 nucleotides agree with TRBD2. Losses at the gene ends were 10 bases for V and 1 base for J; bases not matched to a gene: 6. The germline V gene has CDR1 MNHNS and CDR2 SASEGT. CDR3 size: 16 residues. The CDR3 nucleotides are TGTGCCATCGGACTAGCGGGAGCCCTGAACACCGGGGAGCTGTTTTTT. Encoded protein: CAIGLAGALNTGELFF.